This T cell receptor beta chain was captured by sequencing in a study of T cells in Graves' hyperthyroidism and ophthalmopathy. Using RNA transcripts as the source, TCR beta CDR3 regions were amplified. HTBI primers were employed in a first-round RT-PCR of the TCR CDR3. Using its own MiXCR run on the multiplex PCR reads, TCRdb lists one record per CDR3 protein. Counted here are over 250,000 distinct CDR3 sequences, around 25% occurring once; the ten biggest clones make up approximately 25%. As to this clonotype: Its antigen is unidentified.

Regarding the study as a whole: The model anticipated ophthalmopathy a median approximately six months pre-onset. Using 13 V-J features, a model discriminated ophthalmopathy from stable hyperthyroidism.

V lost 6 bases, J lost 6 bases, and 12 bases stayed unmatched. The CDR3 has 17 amino acids. CDR1 is MNHNS, CDR2 SASEGT, per germline. This TCR was sampled from a man aged 40-50 years with Graves' hyperthyroidism that later progressed to Graves' ophthalmopathy. The sample taken for sequencing was blood. The chain couples TRBV6-1 to TRBJ2-2, with 11 bases aligning to TRBD2. CDR3 DNA: TGTGCCAGCAGCCCGGGGACTAGCGGCGACTCTGCCGGGGAGCTGTTTTTT. Its translation is CASSPGTSGDSAGELFF.